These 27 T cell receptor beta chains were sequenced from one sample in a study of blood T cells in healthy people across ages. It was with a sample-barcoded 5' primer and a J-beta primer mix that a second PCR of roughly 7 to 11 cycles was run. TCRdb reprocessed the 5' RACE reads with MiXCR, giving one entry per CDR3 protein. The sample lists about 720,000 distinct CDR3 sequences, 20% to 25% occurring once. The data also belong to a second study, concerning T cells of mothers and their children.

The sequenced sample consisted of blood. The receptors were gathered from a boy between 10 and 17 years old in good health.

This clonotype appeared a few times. The CDR3 DNA is TGTGCCAGTCGACTAGCGGGAGTGGATACGCAGTATTTT. Amino acids: CASRLAGVDTQYF. The chain has TRBV6-2 or TRBV6-3 and TRBJ2-3; 12 nucleotides line up with TRBD2. This CDR3 has 13 residues. Germline V gene sequence: CDR1 MNHEY, CDR2 SVGEGT. V trimming: 9 bases; J trimming: 6 bases; junction bases outside the gene matches: 4.

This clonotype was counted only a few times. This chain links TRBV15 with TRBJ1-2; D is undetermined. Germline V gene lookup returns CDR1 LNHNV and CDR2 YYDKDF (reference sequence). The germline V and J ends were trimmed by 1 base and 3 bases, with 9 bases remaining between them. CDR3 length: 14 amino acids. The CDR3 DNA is TGTGCCACCAGCAGAGCCGCCAAGGACTATGGCTACACCTTC. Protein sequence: CATSRAAKDYGYTF.

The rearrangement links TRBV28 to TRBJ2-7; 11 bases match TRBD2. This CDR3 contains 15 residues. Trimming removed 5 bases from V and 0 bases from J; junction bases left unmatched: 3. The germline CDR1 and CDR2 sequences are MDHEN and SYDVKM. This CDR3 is CASSHTSGGSYEQYF. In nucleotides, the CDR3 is TGTGCCAGCAGTCATACTAGCGGGGGCTCCTACGAGCAGTACTTC.

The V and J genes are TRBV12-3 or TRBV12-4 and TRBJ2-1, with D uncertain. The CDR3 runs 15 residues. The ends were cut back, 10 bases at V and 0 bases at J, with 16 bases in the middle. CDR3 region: CATQRNSPSYNEQFF. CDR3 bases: TGTGCCACCCAAAGGAACTCTCCCTCCTACAATGAGCAGTTCTTC.

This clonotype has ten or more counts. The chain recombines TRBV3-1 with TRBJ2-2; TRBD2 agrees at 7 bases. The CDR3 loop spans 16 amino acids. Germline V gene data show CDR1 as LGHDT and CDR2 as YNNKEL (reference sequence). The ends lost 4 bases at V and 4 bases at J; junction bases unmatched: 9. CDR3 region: CASSPEITGGTGELFF. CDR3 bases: TGTGCCAGCAGCCCAGAAATCACGGGGGGCACCGGGGAGCTGTTTTTT.

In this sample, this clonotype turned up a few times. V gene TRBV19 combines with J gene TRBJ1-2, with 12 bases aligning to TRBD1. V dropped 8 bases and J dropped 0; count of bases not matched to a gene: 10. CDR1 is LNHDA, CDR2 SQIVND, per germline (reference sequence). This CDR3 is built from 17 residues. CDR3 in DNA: TGTGCCAGTCTGGGACAGGGGGCCGAAGAACCTAACTATGGCTACACCTTC. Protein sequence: CASLGQGAEEPNYGYTF.

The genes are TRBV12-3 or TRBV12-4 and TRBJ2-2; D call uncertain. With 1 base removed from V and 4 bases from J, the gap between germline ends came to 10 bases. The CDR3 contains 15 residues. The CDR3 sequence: CASSLVGKVTGELFF. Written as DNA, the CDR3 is TGTGCCAGCAGTTTAGTAGGGAAGGTCACCGGGGAGCTGTTTTTT.

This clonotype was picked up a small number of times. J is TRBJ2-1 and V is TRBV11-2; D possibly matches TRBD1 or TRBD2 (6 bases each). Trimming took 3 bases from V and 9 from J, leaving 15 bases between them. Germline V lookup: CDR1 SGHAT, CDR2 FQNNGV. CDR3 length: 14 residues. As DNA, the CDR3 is TGTGCCAGCAGCTTCGTTCGGGGGCTTACTGAGCAGTTCTTC. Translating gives CASSFVRGLTEQFF.

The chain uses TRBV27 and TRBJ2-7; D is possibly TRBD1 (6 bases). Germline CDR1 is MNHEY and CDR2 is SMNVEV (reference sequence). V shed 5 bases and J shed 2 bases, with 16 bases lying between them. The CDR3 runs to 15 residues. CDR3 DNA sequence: TGTGCCAGCAGTCAAACAGGGCGAGAGCCCTACGAGCAGTACTTC. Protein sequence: CASSQTGREPYEQYF.

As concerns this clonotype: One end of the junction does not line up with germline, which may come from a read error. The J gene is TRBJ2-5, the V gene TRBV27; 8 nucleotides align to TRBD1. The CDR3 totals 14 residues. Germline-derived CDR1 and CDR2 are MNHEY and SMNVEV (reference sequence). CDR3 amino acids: CDSSWAGGLETQYF. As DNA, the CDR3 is TGTGACAGCAGTTGGGCAGGGGGCTTGGAGACCCAGTACTTC.

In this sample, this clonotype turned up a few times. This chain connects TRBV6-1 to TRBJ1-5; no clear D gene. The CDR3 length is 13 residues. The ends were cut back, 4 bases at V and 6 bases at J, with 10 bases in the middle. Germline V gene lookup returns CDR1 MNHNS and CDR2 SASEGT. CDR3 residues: CASSGSGFQPQHF. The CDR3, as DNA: TGTGCCAGCAGTGGTTCCGGGTTTCAGCCCCAGCATTTT.

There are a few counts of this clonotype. In nucleotides, the CDR3 is TGTGCCAGCAGCCCTATATCAGGGAACTATGGCTACACCTTC. Translation gives CASSPISGNYGYTF. The chain combines TRBV14 with TRBJ1-2, with D possibly matching TRBD1 (5 bases). This CDR3 region has 14 residues. Germline CDR1 SGHDN, CDR2 FVKESK. Trimming cost V 4 bases and J 2 bases, with 11 bases left between them.

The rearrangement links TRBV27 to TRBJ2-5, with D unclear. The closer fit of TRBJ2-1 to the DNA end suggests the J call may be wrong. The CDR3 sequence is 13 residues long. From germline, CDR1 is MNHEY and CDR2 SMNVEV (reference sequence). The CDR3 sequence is CASSSLGGNEQFF. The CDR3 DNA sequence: TGTGCCAGCAGTTCACTGGGTGGCAATGAGCAGTTCTTC.

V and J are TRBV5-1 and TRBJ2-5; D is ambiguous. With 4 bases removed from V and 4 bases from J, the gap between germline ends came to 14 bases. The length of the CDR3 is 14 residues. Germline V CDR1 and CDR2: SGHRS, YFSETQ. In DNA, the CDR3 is TGCGCCAGCAGCCCGGATGTGGGAACAGAGACCCAGTACTTC. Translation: CASSPDVGTETQYF.

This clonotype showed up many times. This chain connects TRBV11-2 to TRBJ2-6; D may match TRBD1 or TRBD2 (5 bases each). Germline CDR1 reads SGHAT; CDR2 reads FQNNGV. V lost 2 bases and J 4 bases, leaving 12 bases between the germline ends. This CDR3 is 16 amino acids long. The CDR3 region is CASSLTGTLGANVLTF. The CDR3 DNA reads TGTGCCAGCAGCTTAACCGGGACGCTCGGGGCCAACGTCCTGACTTTC. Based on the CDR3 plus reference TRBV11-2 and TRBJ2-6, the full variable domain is EAGVAQSPRYKIIEKRQSVAFWCNPISGHATLYWYQQILGQGPKLLIQFQNNGVVDDSQLPKDRFSAERLKGVDSTLKIQPAKLEDSAVYLCASSLTGTLGANVLTFGAGSRLTVL.

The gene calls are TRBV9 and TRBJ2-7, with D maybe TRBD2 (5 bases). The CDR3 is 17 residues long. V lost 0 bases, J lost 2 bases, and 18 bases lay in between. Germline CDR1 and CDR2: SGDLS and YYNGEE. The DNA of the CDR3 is TGTGCCAGCAGCGTAGGAGGAGGCCGAAACGCACCCTACGAGCAGTACTTC. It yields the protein CASSVGGGRNAPYEQYF.

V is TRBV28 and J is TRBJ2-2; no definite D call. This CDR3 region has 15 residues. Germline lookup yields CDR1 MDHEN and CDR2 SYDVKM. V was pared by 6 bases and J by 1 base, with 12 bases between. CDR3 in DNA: TGTGCCAGCAGACTGGACCAACAGAACACCGGGGAGCTGTTTTTT. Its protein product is CASRLDQQNTGELFF.

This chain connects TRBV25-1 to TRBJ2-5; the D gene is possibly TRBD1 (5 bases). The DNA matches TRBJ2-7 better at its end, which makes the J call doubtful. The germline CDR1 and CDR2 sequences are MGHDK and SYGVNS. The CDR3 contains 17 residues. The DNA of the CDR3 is TGTGCCAGCTCCGAAACTGGGCCATGGGGCGAAAACTACGAGCAGTACTTC. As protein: CASSETGPWGENYEQYF.

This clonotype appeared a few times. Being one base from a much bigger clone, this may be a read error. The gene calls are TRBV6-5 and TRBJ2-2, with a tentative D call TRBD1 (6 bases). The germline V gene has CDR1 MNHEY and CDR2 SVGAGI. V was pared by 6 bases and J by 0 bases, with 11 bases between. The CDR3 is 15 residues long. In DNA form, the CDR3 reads TGTGCCAGCAGGTCCGGGACACCGAACACCGGGGAGCTGTTTTTT. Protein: CASRSGTPNTGELFF.

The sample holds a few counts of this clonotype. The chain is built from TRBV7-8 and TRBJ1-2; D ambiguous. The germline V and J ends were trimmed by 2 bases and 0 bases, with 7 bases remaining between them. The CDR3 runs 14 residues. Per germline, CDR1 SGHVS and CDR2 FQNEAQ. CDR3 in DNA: TGTGCCAGCAGCTTAACGGAGGCTAACTATGGCTACACCTTC. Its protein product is CASSLTEANYGYTF.

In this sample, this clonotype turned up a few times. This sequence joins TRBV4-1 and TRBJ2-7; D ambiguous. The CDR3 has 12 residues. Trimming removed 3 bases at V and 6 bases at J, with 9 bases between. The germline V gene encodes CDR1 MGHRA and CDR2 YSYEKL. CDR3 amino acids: CASSHPEFEQYF. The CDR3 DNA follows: TGCGCCAGCAGCCACCCCGAATTCGAGCAGTACTTC.

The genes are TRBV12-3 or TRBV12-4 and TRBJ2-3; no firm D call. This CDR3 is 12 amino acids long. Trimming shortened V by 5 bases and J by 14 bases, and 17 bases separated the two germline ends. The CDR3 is CASSLDGPGPYF. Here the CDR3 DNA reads TGTGCCAGCAGTCTGGACGGGCCAGGTCCGTATTTT.

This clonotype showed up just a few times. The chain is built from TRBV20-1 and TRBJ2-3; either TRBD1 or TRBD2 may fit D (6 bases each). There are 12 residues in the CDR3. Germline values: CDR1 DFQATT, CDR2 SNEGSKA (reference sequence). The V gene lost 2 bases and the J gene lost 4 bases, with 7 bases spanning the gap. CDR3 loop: CSARRGADTQYF. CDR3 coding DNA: TGCAGTGCTAGAAGGGGGGCAGATACGCAGTATTTT.

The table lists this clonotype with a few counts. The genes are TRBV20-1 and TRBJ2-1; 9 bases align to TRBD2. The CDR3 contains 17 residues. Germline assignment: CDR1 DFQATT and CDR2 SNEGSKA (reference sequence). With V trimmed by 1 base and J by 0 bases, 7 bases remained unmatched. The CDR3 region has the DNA TGCAGTGCTAGAGTGTCTTCTAGCGGGGACTCCTACAATGAGCAGTTCTTC. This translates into CSARVSSSGDSYNEQFF.

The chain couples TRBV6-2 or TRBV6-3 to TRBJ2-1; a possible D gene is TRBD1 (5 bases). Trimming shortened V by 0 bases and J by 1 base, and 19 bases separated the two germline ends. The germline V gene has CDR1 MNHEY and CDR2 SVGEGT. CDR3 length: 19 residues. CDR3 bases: TGTGCCAGCAGTTACTCGATCCCGAACCAAGGGGAATCCTACAATGAGCAGTTCTTC. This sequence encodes CASSYSIPNQGESYNEQFF.

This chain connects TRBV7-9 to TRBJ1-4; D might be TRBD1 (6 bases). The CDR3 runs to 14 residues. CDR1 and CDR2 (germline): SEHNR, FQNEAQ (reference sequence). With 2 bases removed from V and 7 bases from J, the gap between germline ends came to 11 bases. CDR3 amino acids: CASSLRGAAEKLFF. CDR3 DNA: TGTGCCAGCAGCTTAAGGGGGGCTGCTGAAAAACTGTTTTTT.

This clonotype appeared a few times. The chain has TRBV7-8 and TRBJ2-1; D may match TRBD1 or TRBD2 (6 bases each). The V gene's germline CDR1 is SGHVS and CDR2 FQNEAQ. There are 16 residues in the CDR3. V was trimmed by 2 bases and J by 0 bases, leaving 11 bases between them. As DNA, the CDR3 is TGTGCCAGCAGCTTACGGAGGGGGAGCTCCTACAATGAGCAGTTCTTC. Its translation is CASSLRRGSSYNEQFF.